This TCR beta chain stems from a study of T cell repertoires in cytomegalovirus infection. Unmatched junction bases numbered 9, after V lost 10 bases and J lost 1 base. Germline V CDR1 and CDR2: MNHEY, SVGEGT. This CDR3 spans 14 amino acids. Study-level results: HLA-C-restricted, CMV-specific TCR beta clonotypes were dominant ex vivo.

TCRdb reprocessed the reads with MiXCR, giving one entry per CDR3 protein. The sample comprises hundreds of thousands of distinct CDR3 sequences, about two fifths of which are singletons, and roughly two fifths rests with the top ten. This clonotype was found a few times. The antigen remains unidentified. This chain joins TRBV6-2 or TRBV6-3 and TRBJ2-7; TRBD1 matches at 8 bases. The clonotype comes from a human donor in good health (CMV status not recorded). Some clones in this sample may be carry-over from other donors' samples. Sequencing was performed on cultured PBMCs, taken from culture after CMV antigen stimulation. For the CDR3, the DNA is TGTGCCACCCACTCCGGGACAGGTTCCTACGAGCAGTACTTC. This codes for CATHSGTGSYEQYF.